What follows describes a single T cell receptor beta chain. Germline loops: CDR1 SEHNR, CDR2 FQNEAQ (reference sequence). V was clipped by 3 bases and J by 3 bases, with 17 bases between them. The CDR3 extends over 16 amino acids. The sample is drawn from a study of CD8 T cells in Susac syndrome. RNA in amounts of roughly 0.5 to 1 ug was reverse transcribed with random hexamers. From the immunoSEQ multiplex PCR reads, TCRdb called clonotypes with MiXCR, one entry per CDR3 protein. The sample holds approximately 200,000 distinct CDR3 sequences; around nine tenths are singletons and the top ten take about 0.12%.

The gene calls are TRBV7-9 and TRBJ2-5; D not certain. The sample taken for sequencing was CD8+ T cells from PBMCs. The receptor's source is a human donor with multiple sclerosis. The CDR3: CASSLGMSVGKETQYF. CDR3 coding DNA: TGTGCCAGCAGCTTGGGAATGTCGGTTGGAAAAGAGACCCAGTACTTC. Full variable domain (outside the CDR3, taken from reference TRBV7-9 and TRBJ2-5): DTGVSQNPRHKITKRGQNVTFRCDPISEHNRLYWYRQTLGQGPEFLTYFQNEAQLEKSRLLSDRFSAERPKGSFSTLEIQRTEQGDSAMYLCASSLGMSVGKETQYFGPGTRLLVL.